What follows are 11 T cell receptor beta chains derived from one specimen sequenced in a study of T cells expressing NK-cell markers. TCRdb reprocessed the 5' RACE reads and stores each CDR3 protein as one record, lacking DNA. In total, the table holds about 410,000 distinct CDR3 sequences. Material for sequencing was blood T cells: a sorted CD56 or NKG2C T cell subset, CD4+ or CD8+ T cells, or bulk PBMC T cells (not recorded which). Source of these receptors: a woman between 45 and 65 years old in good health.

This rearrangement joins TRBV3-1 to TRBJ2-5; TCRdb picks TRBD2, but there is no DNA to check that call. The CDR3 is made up of 14 amino acids. CDR1 is LGHDT, CDR2 YNNKEL, per germline (reference sequence). The CDR3 region is CASSQGRVAETQYF.

V usage is TRBV5-1 and J usage is TRBJ2-3. The CDR3 loop spans 15 amino acids. The germline gives CDR1 SGHRS, CDR2 YFSETQ. The CDR3 sequence is CASSLVPAGTDTQYF.

CDR3: CSARRGQEIYEQYF. The V gene is TRBV20-1, the J gene TRBJ2-7; absent DNA, TCRdb's TRBD1 call cannot be checked. This CDR3 region has 14 residues. Germline loops: CDR1 DFQATT, CDR2 SNEGSKA (reference sequence).

The chain's CDR3 is CASSPAGASGTEAFF. This chain joins TRBV18 and TRBJ1-1. Looked up from germline, CDR1 is KGHSH and CDR2 is LQKENI. The CDR3 has 15 amino acids.

The chain recombines TRBV29-1 with TRBJ2-3; the D call of TRBD2 rests on TCRdb alone, since no DNA is present to check it. CDR1 and CDR2 (germline): SQVTM, ANQGSEA. This CDR3 has 15 residues. CDR3 protein: CSVGGLAGVWDTQYF.

V usage is TRBV12-5 and J usage is TRBJ2-1; no DNA is available, so the TRBD1 call from TCRdb remains unchecked. The CDR3 runs 14 residues. CDR1 and CDR2 (germline): LGHNT, FRNRAP. This chain's CDR3 is CASGLANRGASSFF. Variable domain in full (rest from reference TRBV12-5 and TRBJ2-1): DARVTQTPRHKVTEMGQEVTMRCQPILGHNTVFWYRQTMMQGLELLAYFRNRAPLDDSGMPKDRFSAEMPDATLATLKIQPSEPRDSAVYFCASGLANRGASSFFGPGTRLTVL.

The rearrangement joins TRBV7-2 to TRBJ2-7; checking the TCRdb D call of TRBD2 is not possible without DNA. The germline V gene has CDR1 SGHTA and CDR2 FQGNSA. The CDR3 loop spans 14 amino acids. CDR3 sequence: CASSPGGSRYEQYF.

The chain uses TRBV7-2 and TRBJ2-7; TCRdb reports TRBD2, a call that lacks DNA to check it against. CDR1 is SGHTA, CDR2 FQGNSA, per germline. There are 14 residues in the CDR3. The CDR3 region is CASSSSRDLYEQYF.

The chain carries TRBV12-3 or TRBV12-4 and TRBJ2-1; TCRdb outputs TRBD2, but without DNA this stays unchecked. The CDR3 is 14 amino acids. The CDR3 spells CASSFSSSGGEQFF.

The rearrangement uses TRBV6-2 or TRBV6-3 and TRBJ2-1; TCRdb gives TRBD1 as the D gene, but with no DNA this cannot be confirmed. The CDR3 has 15 residues. CDR1 is MNHEY, CDR2 SVGEGT, per germline. CDR3: CASRETGSSRNEQFF.

J is TRBJ2-2 and V is TRBV10-1; TCRdb's assignment of TRBD2 cannot be checked, as there is no DNA. The CDR3 is 16 residues long. Germline CDR1 WNHNN, CDR2 SYGVQD (reference sequence). The CDR3 is CASSESGGPITGELFF.